The 8 T cell receptor beta chains listed next were all sequenced from one sample in a study of shared clonotypes between healthy human individuals. Some clones are missing from TCRdb's copy, which holds only in-frame ones; the method was immunoSEQ multiplex PCR. The profile shows roughly 2.5 million clones, around 94% of them singletons. Sequenced material: naive CD4+ T cells sorted from blood. Documented subset: CD45RA+ positively selected. The source of these receptors is a man aged 18 to 29 in good health.

The chain is built from TRBV2 and TRBJ1-2; D perhaps matches TRBD1 (5 bases). The CDR3 contains 14 residues. Trimming stripped 2 bases from V and 9 bases from J, with 16 bases between. Germline CDR1 SNHLY, CDR2 FYNNEI. The CDR3 DNA reads TGTGCCAGCAGTGAATCTGGGCAGGGTGGTCGCTACACCTTC. Protein sequence: CASSESGQGGRYTF.

Note on this clone: Other DNA sequences from this sample encode an identical CDR3 as well. The CDR3 loop is CASSFSSGGAYEQYF. In nucleotides, the CDR3 is TGTGCCAGCAGCTTCTCTAGCGGGGGAGCCTACGAGCAGTACTTC. The chain uses TRBV11-2 and TRBJ2-7; 10 nucleotides agree with TRBD2. V was clipped by 3 bases and J by 2 bases; unmatched bases: 4. This CDR3 spans 15 amino acids. CDR1 and CDR2 from the germline V gene are SGHAT and FQNNGV.

V gene TRBV27 combines with J gene TRBJ2-3, with TRBD2 matching over 11 bases. The CDR3 runs to 16 residues. Germline CDR1 is MNHEY and CDR2 is SMNVEV (reference sequence). V lost 9 bases, J lost 2 bases, and 10 bases stayed unmatched. Here the CDR3 DNA reads TGTGCCAGTCGCCAGGGACTAGCGGCCCTCACAGATACGCAGTATTTT. Translation: CASRQGLAALTDTQYF.

The rearrangement uses TRBV7-9 and TRBJ1-4; no reliable D call. The CDR3 sequence is 16 residues long. CDR1 is SEHNR, CDR2 FQNEAQ, per germline (reference sequence). V gave up 5 bases and J gave up 0 bases, with 13 bases separating them. The CDR3 reads CASSNGQIATNEKLFF. Here the CDR3 DNA reads TGTGCCAGCAGCAATGGCCAGATAGCAACTAATGAAAAACTGTTTTTT.

This clone was observed once. The same CDR3 can be traced to other DNA sequences in this sample. CDR3 residues: CASSVAGSGGYNEQFF. The CDR3 DNA sequence: TGTGCCAGCAGCGTAGCTGGGAGCGGGGGTTACAATGAGCAGTTCTTC. The rearrangement joins TRBV9 to TRBJ2-1; 8 positions match TRBD2. This CDR3 is 16 amino acids long. The V segment lost 0 bases and the J segment 4 bases; nucleotides outside the gene matches: 6. Germline lookup yields CDR1 SGDLS and CDR2 YYNGEE.

The gene calls are TRBV6-4 and TRBJ1-4; possible D gene TRBD1, 5 bases. Germline-derived CDR1 and CDR2 are MRHNA and SNTAGT. The CDR3 loop spans 15 amino acids. Trimming took 7 bases from V and 8 from J, leaving 20 bases between them. CDR3 amino acids: CASNPRGVQREKLFF. CDR3 nucleotides: TGTGCCAGCAATCCACGGGGGGTCCAACGGGAAAAACTGTTTTTT.

This clone was seen only once. The chain couples TRBV7-2 to TRBJ1-5; tentative D call: TRBD1 (6 bases). V was cut by 4 bases and J by 2 bases, with 12 bases left in between. The CDR3 loop spans 15 amino acids. Germline V gene data show CDR1 as SGHTA and CDR2 as FQGNSA. CDR3 sequence reads: CASSSEGGGNQPQHF. As DNA, the CDR3 is TGTGCCAGCAGCTCCGAAGGGGGGGGCAATCAGCCCCAGCATTTT.

The rearrangement joins TRBV7-9 to TRBJ1-1; no reliable D call. V shed 5 bases and J shed 0 bases, with 7 bases lying between them. From germline, CDR1 is SEHNR and CDR2 FQNEAQ (reference sequence). This CDR3 is built from 13 residues. The CDR3 region is CASSQQMNTEAFF. In DNA form, the CDR3 reads TGTGCCAGCAGCCAACAAATGAACACTGAAGCTTTCTTT.